The entry that follows covers one T cell receptor beta chain sequence. Its specificity is not known. The CDR3 is 14 amino acids. The germline V gene has CDR1 LGHNA and CDR2 YSLEER. Trimming took off 3 bases at V and 7 bases at J, with 15 bases between the two ends. This sample stems from a study of cytomegalovirus exposure and HLA in healthy donors. General study results and limits: Most TCR sequences showed up rarely, but some public TCRs showed up in many donors.

The PCR employed 60 Vbeta primers together with 13 Jbeta primers. Study processing details: Around 9.9 million shared chains were among the roughly 80 million unique TCR beta chains that a later analysis counted. Some clones are missing from TCRdb's copy, which holds only in-frame ones; the method was immunoSEQ multiplex PCR. That table is the source of V, J and clone size, and D and trimming were worked out from the DNA. The data hold 100,000 to 150,000 clones, with approximately 87% observed a single time. Source material: PBMCs. This receptor was taken from a man between 35 and 55 years old in good health and CMV-seronegative. V usage is TRBV4-3 and J usage is TRBJ1-1, with unresolved D. In nucleotides, the CDR3 is TGCGCCAGCAGCCACGCCCCAATGTACGGTGAAGCTTTCTTT. It translates to CASSHAPMYGEAFF.